This T cell receptor beta chain was found in a study of blood T cell repertoires in COVID-19. As for the study in general: In each case, the material was cDNA or gDNA derived from T cells, B-cell-depleted T cells, or PBMCs.

There are 12 residues in the CDR3. Germline V gene data show CDR1 as SGHRS and CDR2 as YFSETQ. Trimming took off 1 base at V and 6 bases at J, with 7 bases between the two ends. Data came from immunoSEQ multiplex PCR; TCRdb stores just in-frame clones and leaves some out. Of 250,000 to 300,000 clones in the sample, nearly 90% are singletons; the top ten hold about 2%. The age range of participants was about 18 to 95 years, with residence in under 25 US areas. Either two negative PCRs, clearance, or symptom resolution qualified Cohort 3 donors as recovered. The rearrangement links TRBV5-1 to TRBJ1-2; D is possibly TRBD1 (5 bases). Sequencing used PBMCs or T cells enriched from blood (not recorded which). The source is a woman in her fifties or sixties who had recovered from COVID-19. The CDR3 coding sequence is TGCGCCAGCAGCTTGCCAGGGAATGGCTACACCTTC. Translating gives CASSLPGNGYTF.